The 3 T cell receptor beta chains below all came from one sample that was sequenced in a study of radiation and T cells in renal cell carcinoma. Produced via immunoSEQ multiplex PCR; TCRdb's table is partial and in-frame only. The data hold around 140,000 clones, with approximately 86% observed a single time. Specified time point: blood 4 weeks post-SBRT, at nephrectomy. The treatment was: 15 Gy SBRT to primary tumor, nephrectomy 4 weeks later. Specimen: blood, collected from a patient whose treatment included radiotherapy and nephrectomy. These TCRs come from a woman in her 50s with renal cell carcinoma.

V and J are TRBV19 and TRBJ1-1; D is possibly TRBD1 (5 bases). The CDR3 totals 15 residues. Germline lookup yields CDR1 LNHDA and CDR2 SQIVND (reference sequence). The V end was cut by 7 bases, the J end by 3 bases, with 18 bases between. The CDR3 bases are TGTGCCAGTAATTTGGGCAGGGACGTTGACACTGAAGCTTTCTTT. This gives the protein CASNLGRDVDTEAFF.

This clone was detected once. The chain joins TRBV18 to TRBJ1-5, with D maybe TRBD1 (6 bases). The CDR3 length is 14 residues. Germline CDR1 and CDR2: KGHSH and LQKENI. Trimming left V 2 bases short and J 7 bases short, with 12 bases between. This chain's CDR3 is CASSPGFRGQPQHF. The CDR3 DNA sequence: TGTGCCAGCTCACCAGGGTTCAGGGGCCAGCCCCAGCATTTT.

The chain couples TRBV5-1 to TRBJ2-7; D uncertain. V dropped 0 bases and J dropped 2 bases, with 6 bases sitting between them. Germline-derived CDR1 and CDR2 are SGHRS and YFSETQ. The CDR3 extends over 13 amino acids. The CDR3 region is CASSLEYAYEQYF. The DNA of the CDR3 is TGCGCCAGCAGCTTGGAGTATGCCTACGAGCAGTACTTC.